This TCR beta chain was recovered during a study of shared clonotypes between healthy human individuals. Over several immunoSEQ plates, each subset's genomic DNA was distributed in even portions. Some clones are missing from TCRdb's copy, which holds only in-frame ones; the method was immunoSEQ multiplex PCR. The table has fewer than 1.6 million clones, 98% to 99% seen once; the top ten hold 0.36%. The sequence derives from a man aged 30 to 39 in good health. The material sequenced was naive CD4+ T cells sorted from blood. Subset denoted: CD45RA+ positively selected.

The CDR3 region is CASSSLGATNEKLFF. CDR3 sequence (DNA): TGTGCCAGCAGTTCCCTAGGGGCAACTAATGAAAAACTGTTTTTT. The chain combines TRBV27 with TRBJ1-4, with D perhaps matching TRBD1 (5 bases). The CDR3 has 15 amino acids. Germline V lookup: CDR1 MNHEY, CDR2 SMNVEV (reference sequence). V lost 4 bases to trimming and J lost 0 bases, with 9 bases between them. Variable domain in full (rest from reference TRBV27 and TRBJ1-4): EAQVTQNPRYLITVTGKKLTVTCSQNMNHEYMSWYRQDPGLGLRQIYYSMNVEVTDKGDVPEGYKVSRKEKRNFPLILESPSPNQTSLYFCASSSLGATNEKLFFGSGTQLSVL.